This is a list of T cell receptor beta chains from one sample in a study of human T cells and chemical hapten exposure. TCRdb processed the reads anew with MiXCR; each CDR3 protein has one entry. The sample consists of around 120,000 distinct CDR3 sequences, more than 8.5% of them appearing once. The sample consisted of whole blood. The receptors here all came from a human donor in good health. Some clones in this sample may be carry-over from other donors' samples. The CDR3 runs from the conserved cysteine through the conserved F or W. Fields, in order: D gene, V gene, J gene, clone size, CDR3 DNA, CDR3 protein. D genes are given only for firm matches. Some rows mark clone size as missing; the rest say once, few, many or name a class of expanded clone.

.,TRBV2,TRBJ2-3,.,TGTGCCAGCAGGGCCATTTTGGCTAGCCATGAGACAGATACGCAGTATTTT,CASRAILASHETDTQYF
TRBD2,TRBV7-9,TRBJ2-7,few,TGTGCCAGCGCATCTAGCGGGCGTGCCTACGAGCAGTACTTC,CASASSGRAYEQYF
.,TRBV29-1,TRBJ1-2,many,TGCAGCGTTGACAGGAGAGGGCTTTATGGCTACACCTTC,CSVDRRGLYGYTF
TRBD1,TRBV5-4,TRBJ2-7,few,TGTGCCAGCAGCTCTGGCCGGGACAGGCATCCCTCCGAGGACTTC,CASSSGRDRHPSEDF
TRBD2,TRBV24-1,TRBJ2-3,many,TGTGCCACCAGTGAGTCTGGGACTAGCACTCCTAGCACAGATACGCAGTATTTT,CATSESGTSTPSTDTQYF
TRBD1,TRBV7-2,TRBJ1-5,many,TGTGCCAGCAGCTTGGGACAGGGATTTCGGCCCCAGCATTTT,CASSLGQGFRPQHF
TRBD2,TRBV27,TRBJ2-2,few,TGTGCCAGCAGTTTAACTAGCGGGGGGCCGGGCACCGGGGAGCTGTTTTTT,CASSLTSGGPGTGELFF
.,TRBV6-5,TRBJ1-4,few,TGTGCCAGCAGGGGCCTTAGTAGGGGAGATGAAAAACTGTTTTTT,CASRGLSRGDEKLFF
.,TRBV5-1,TRBJ1-5,many,TGCGCCAGCAGCTTGGGGGGGCCCGGGCAGCCCCAGCATTTT,CASSLGGPGQPQHF
TRBD2,TRBV5-1,TRBJ2-7,few,TGCGCCAGCAGCTTGGGACTAGCGGGAGGATCGGCCTACGAGCAGTACTTC,CASSLGLAGGSAYEQYF
.,TRBV28,TRBJ1-6,many,TGTGCCAGCAGTTTAGATCCGGTTGCTTCACCCCTCCACTTT,CASSLDPVASPLHF
.,TRBV29-1,TRBJ2-1,.,TGCAGCGTTGTTCCCGTCTCCTACAATGAGCAGTTCTTC,CSVVPVSYNEQFF
.,TRBV5-1,TRBJ1-5,.,TGCGCCAGCAGCTTGTCAGGGCCCAATCAGCCCCAGCATTTT,CASSLSGPNQPQHF
TRBD1,TRBV11-2,TRBJ2-6,few,TGTGCCAGCAGCCAGCCCTGGACAGGGATAAACGTCCTGACTTTC,CASSQPWTGINVLTF
TRBD1,TRBV27,TRBJ2-1,.,TGTGCCAGCAGTTTAATTGGTCGGACAGGGTTAGGCAATGAGCAGTTCTTC,CASSLIGRTGLGNEQFF
.,TRBV12-3/TRBV12-4,TRBJ2-1,few,TGTGCCAGCAGTTTCGGCAGTCCGTACAATGAGCAGTTCTTC,CASSFGSPYNEQFF
TRBD1,TRBV7-9,TRBJ1-4,few,TGTGCCAGCAGCCCCCGACAGGGAACTAATGAAAAACTGTTTTTT,CASSPRQGTNEKLFF
TRBD1,TRBV19,TRBJ2-2,.,TGTGCCAGTAGTAGCCAGACAGGGCTCAACACCGGGGAGCTGTTTTTT,CASSSQTGLNTGELFF
TRBD1,TRBV4-3,TRBJ1-4,many,TGCGCCAGCAGCCTCTTGGACAGGGAGAATGAAAAACTGTTTTTT,CASSLLDRENEKLFF
TRBD1,TRBV12-3/TRBV12-4,TRBJ1-5,.,TGTGCCAGCAGTCTCCAGGGGGTCGGCAATCAGCCCCAGCATTTT,CASSLQGVGNQPQHF
.,TRBV10-1,TRBJ2-7,few,TGCGCCAGCAGTGAGTCGGGCGGTCGCTCCTACGAGCAGTACTTC,CASSESGGRSYEQYF
.,TRBV20-1,TRBJ1-1,many,TGCAGTGCTAGTCTCGACGAAGCCTCTACCACTGAAGCTTTCTTT,CSASLDEASTTEAFF